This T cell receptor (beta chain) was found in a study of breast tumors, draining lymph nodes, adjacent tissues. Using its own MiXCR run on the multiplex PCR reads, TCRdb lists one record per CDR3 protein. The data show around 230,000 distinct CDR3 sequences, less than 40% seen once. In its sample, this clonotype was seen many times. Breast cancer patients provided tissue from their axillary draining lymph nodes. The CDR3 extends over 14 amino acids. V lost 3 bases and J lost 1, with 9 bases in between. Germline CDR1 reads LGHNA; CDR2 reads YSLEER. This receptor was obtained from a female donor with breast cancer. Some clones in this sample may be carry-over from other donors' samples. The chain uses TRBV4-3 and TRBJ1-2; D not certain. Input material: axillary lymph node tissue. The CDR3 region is CASSQKRFNYGYTF. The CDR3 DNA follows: TGCGCCAGCAGCCAGAAGAGATTTAACTATGGCTACACCTTC.